This TCR beta chain was recovered during a study of T-cell reconstitution after alpha-beta-depleted transplantation in children. As regards this clonotype: What it binds is not known.

Whole-study results and caveats: Surviving recipient T cells and thymic progenitors underlay high day-60 TCRbeta diversity in some patients.

The TCRbeta library incorporated unique molecular identifiers. TCRdb independently ran MiXCR on the PCR reads; one entry per CDR3 protein. Of under 750,000 distinct CDR3 sequences in the sample, 20% to 25% were seen once. Germline CDR1 DFQATT, CDR2 SNEGSKA (reference sequence). After removal of 5 bases from V and 4 bases from J, the junction contained 10 bases not matched to a gene. This CDR3 contains 15 residues. Here the sequenced sample was PBMCs, mostly from graft donor cells, taken 360 days after TCRalphabeta/CD19-depleted stem cell transplant. This chain connects TRBV20-1 to TRBJ1-2; 10 nucleotides agree with TRBD1. The receptor's source is a boy younger than two who had a stem cell transplant for acute myeloid leukemia, so the T cells may come from the graft donor. The CDR3 spells CSARRDRGWIYGYTF. The CDR3 DNA follows: TGCAGTGCTCGCCGGGACAGGGGATGGATCTATGGCTACACCTTC.